The sequence of this T cell receptor beta chain was determined in a study of T-cell reconstitution after alpha-beta-depleted transplantation in children. General study findings and limits: After one year, T-cell counts and TCRbeta diversity mostly came from new T cells. It was reported that alpha-beta T cells came from several hundred expanded graft clones (about two months after transplant). In some patients, recipient T cells and intrathymic progenitors surviving conditioning explained high day-60 diversity.

Unique molecular identifiers tagged the TCRbeta library. TCRdb re-called the PCR reads with MiXCR, one entry per CDR3 protein. This repertoire shows around 580,000 distinct CDR3 sequences, 25% to 30% found once; its top ten account for about 35%. This clonotype was seen a handful of times. Its antigen is unknown. V lost 0 bases and J lost 4; bases outside the gene matches: 9. Germline V lookup: CDR1 SGHRS, CDR2 YFSETQ. The CDR3 sequence is 18 residues long. Sample: PBMCs, taken before TCRalphabeta/CD19-depleted stem cell transplant. The chain links TRBV5-1 to TRBJ2-1; 11 bases fit TRBD2. The sequence was obtained from a boy younger than two with Wiskott-Aldrich syndrome, due to receive a stem cell transplant. The DNA for the CDR3 is TGCGCCAGCAGCTTGGCTACTAGCGGGAGCAACGCTTACAATGAGCAGTTCTTC. It yields the protein CASSLATSGSNAYNEQFF.